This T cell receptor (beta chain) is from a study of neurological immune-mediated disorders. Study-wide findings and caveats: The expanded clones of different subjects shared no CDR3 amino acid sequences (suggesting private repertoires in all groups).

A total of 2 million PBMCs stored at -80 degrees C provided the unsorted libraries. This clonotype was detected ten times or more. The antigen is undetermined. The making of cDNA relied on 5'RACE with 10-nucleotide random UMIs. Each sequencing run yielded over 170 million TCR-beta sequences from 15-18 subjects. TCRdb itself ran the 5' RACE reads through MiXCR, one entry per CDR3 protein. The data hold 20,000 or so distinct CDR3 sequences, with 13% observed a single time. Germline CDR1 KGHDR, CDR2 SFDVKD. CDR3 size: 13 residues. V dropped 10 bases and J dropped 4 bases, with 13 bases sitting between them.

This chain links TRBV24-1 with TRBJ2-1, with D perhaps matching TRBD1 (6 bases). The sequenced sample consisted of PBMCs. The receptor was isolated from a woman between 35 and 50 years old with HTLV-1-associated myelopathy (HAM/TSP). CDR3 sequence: CATGQTLYNEQFF. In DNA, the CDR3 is TGTGCCACAGGACAGACCCTTTACAATGAGCAGTTCTTC.